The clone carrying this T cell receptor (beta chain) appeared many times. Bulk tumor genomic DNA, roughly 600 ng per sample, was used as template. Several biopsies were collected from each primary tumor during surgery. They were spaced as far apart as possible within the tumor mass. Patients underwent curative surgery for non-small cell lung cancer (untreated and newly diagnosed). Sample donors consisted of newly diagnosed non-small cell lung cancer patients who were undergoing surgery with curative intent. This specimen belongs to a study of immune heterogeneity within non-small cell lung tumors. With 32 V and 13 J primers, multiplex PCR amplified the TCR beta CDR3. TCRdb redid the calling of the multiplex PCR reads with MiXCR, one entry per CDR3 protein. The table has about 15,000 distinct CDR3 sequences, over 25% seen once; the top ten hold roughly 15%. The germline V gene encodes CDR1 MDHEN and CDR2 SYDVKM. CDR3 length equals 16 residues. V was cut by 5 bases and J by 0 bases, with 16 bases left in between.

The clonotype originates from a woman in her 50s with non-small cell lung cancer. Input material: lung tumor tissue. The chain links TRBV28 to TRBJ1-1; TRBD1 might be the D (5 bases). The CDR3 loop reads CASSAWDGTLNTEAFF. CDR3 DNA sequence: TGTGCCAGCAGTGCGTGGGACGGGACCCTGAACACTGAAGCTTTCTTT.